Sequencing of this TCR beta chain was carried out in a study of cytomegalovirus exposure and HLA in healthy donors. Findings and caveats of the study: Reports showed the classifier diagnosing cytomegalovirus status with high specificity and sensitivity.

This CDR3 comprises 20 residues. Germline loops: CDR1 WNHNN, CDR2 SYGVQD (reference sequence). V lost 4 bases to trimming and J lost 3 bases; unmatched junction nucleotides: 20. This clone was recorded a few times. No antigen is known for it. The PCR was carried out with 60 Vbeta primers and 13 Jbeta primers. The assay was immunoSEQ multiplex PCR, and TCRdb's table has in-frame clones only and misses some. The sample lists around 150,000 clones, more than 75% occurring once. This sequence was found in a woman in her twenties or thirties in good health and CMV-seronegative. The chain uses TRBV10-1 and TRBJ2-2; 7 bases fit TRBD1. The sequencing input was PBMCs. The CDR3 is CASSARYEGRGRLDTGELFF. The DNA for the CDR3 is TGCGCCAGCAGTGCAAGGTACGAGGGTAGGGGGCGACTGGACACCGGGGAGCTGTTTTTT.